A selection of T cell receptor beta chains follows, all from one sample in a study of shared clonotypes between healthy human individuals. Libraries were prepared by immunoSEQ multiplex PCR; TCRdb keeps only in-frame clonotypes and omits some of them. The sample has around 530,000 clones; 70% to 80% are singletons. Sequencing input: PBMCs. The receptors were sampled from a woman in her thirties or forties in good health. Some clones in this sample may be carry-over from other donors' samples. The CDR3 runs from the conserved cysteine through the conserved F or W. The D gene is left open where the match is weak. Part of the rows lack a size; the others show once, few, many or a class for expanded clones.

>-|-|TRBJ1-3|TRBV27
TGTGCCAGCAGTTTAGACAGGACCTCTGGAAACACCATATATTTT
CASSLDRTSGNTIYF
>-|-|TRBJ1-1|TRBV11-2
TGTGCCAGCAGCTTAGCAGGGGCGCGCACTGAAGCTTTCTTT
CASSLAGARTEAFF
>-|-|TRBJ1-5|TRBV9
TGTGCCAGCAGGAGGGGTAATCAGCCCCAGCATTTT
CASRRGNQPQHF
>-|-|TRBJ2-7|TRBV18
TGTGCCAGCTCACCGGCTCGGTACGAGCAGTACTTC
CASSPARYEQYF
>TRBD1|-|TRBJ2-7|TRBV7-9
TGTGCCAGCAGCTTAGGACAGGGCCAGTACTTC
CASSLGQGQYF
>-|-|TRBJ2-1|TRBV5-8
TGTGCCAGCAGCTGGGGGACTTCCTACAATGAGCAGTTCTTC
CASSWGTSYNEQFF
>TRBD2|-|TRBJ2-3|TRBV5-1
TGCGCCAGCAGCTTGGGGACTAGCGGAGAGACAGATACGCAGTATTTT
CASSLGTSGETDTQYF
>-|-|TRBJ2-7|TRBV27
TGTGCCATTGGGACGGAAATATACGAGCAGTACTTC
CAIGTEIYEQYF
>TRBD1|-|TRBJ2-5|TRBV5-1
TGCGCCAGCAGCTTGGACGTGACAGGGATCCAAGAGACCCAGTACTTC
CASSLDVTGIQETQYF
>TRBD1|-|TRBJ1-2|TRBV7-2
TGTGCCAGCAGCTTACGTCCCTTTGGGACAGGGAACTATGGCTACACCTTC
CASSLRPFGTGNYGYTF
>-|-|TRBJ1-5|TRBV19
TGTGCCAGTACAGCGGGGGCAGGCAATCAGCCCCAGCATTTT
CASTAGAGNQPQHF
>TRBD2|-|TRBJ2-5|TRBV29-1
TGCAGCGTTTCCAGGGGACTAGCGGGAGTACGGGAGACCCAGTACTTC
CSVSRGLAGVRETQYF
>-|-|TRBJ2-3|TRBV29-1
TGCAGCGTTGCTGGGCAGGGGGGCGCAGATACGCAGTATTTT
CSVAGQGGADTQYF
>-|once|TRBJ2-1|TRBV18
TGTGCCAGCTCAAGCTCCAGGGGCGGGAGAGGGGACAATGAGCAGTTCTTC
CASSSSRGGRGDNEQFF
>-|-|TRBJ1-4|TRBV6-1
TGTGCCGCATTCCCGGGACGCAGGGGTAGTGAAAAACTGTTTTTT
CAAFPGRRGSEKLFF
>TRBD1|-|TRBJ2-1|TRBV5-3
TGTGCCAGGCCCCGGGACAGGGGTTTCCATGAGCAGTTCTTC
CARPRDRGFHEQFF